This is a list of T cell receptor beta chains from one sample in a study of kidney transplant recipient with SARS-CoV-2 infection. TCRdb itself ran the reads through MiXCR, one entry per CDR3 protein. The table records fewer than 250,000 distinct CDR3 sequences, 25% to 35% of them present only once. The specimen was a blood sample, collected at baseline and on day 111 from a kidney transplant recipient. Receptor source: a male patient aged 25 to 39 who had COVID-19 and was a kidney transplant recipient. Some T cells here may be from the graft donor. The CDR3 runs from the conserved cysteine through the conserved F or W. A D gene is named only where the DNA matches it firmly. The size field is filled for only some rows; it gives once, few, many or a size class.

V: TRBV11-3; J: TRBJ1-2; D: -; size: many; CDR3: CASSLNSDLGKTYGYTF; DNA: TGTGCCAGCAGCTTAAATAGCGATCTCGGAAAGACCTATGGCTACACCTTC
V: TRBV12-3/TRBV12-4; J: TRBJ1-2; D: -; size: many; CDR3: CASSKPYTAGKTYGYTF; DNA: TGTGCCAGCAGTAAGCCGTACACAGCAGGAAAGACCTATGGCTACACCTTC
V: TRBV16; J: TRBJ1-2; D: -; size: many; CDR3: CASSVYRVVRKTYGYTF; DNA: TGTGCCAGCAGCGTGTACCGGGTCGTTAGAAAGACCTATGGCTACACCTTC
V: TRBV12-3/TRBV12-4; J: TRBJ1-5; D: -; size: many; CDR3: CASQPRGGNQPQHF; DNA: TGTGCCAGCCAACCGCGGGGGGGCAATCAGCCCCAGCATTTT
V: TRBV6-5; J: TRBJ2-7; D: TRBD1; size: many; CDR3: CASSVWDSSLTYEQYF; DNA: TGTGCCAGCAGTGTATGGGACAGTTCTTTAACCTACGAGCAGTACTTC
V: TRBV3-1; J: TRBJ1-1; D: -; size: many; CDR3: CASSRVRPISIRTEAFF; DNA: TGTGCCAGCAGCCGGGTCCGTCCCATTTCAATTCGCACTGAAGCTTTCTTT
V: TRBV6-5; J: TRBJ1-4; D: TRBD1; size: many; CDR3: CASSQKTGTGGEKLFF; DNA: TGTGCCAGCAGTCAAAAGACCGGGACAGGGGGTGAAAAACTGTTTTTT
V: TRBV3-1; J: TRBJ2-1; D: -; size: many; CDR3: CASSQVTDEQFF; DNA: TGTGCCAGCAGCCAAGTGACAGACGAGCAGTTCTTC
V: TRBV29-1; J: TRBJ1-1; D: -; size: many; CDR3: CSVVRGQTEAFF; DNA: TGCAGCGTTGTACGGGGGCAAACTGAAGCTTTCTTT
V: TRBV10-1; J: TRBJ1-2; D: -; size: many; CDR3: CASSSLGRSRKTYGYTF; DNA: TGCGCCAGCAGTAGTTTAGGAAGATCGCGAAAGACCTATGGCTACACCTTC
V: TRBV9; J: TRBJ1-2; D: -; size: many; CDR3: CASSPRTAHNYGYTF; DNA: TGTGCCAGCAGCCCCCGGACTGCCCACAACTATGGCTACACCTTC
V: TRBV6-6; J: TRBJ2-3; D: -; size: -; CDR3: CASSPKGSTDTQYF; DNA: TGTGCCAGCAGTCCAAAAGGAAGCACAGATACGCAGTATTTT
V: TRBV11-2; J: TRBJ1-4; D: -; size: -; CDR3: CASSLGIGVWEKLFF; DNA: TGTGCCAGCAGCCTAGGGATCGGGGTTTGGGAAAAACTGTTTTTT
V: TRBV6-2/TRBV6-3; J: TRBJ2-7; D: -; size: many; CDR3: CASSWSYEQYF; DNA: TGTGCCAGCAGTTGGTCCTACGAGCAGTACTTC
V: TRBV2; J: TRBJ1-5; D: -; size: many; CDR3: CASDETLNQPQHF; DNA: TGTGCCAGCGACGAAACATTAAATCAGCCCCAGCATTTT
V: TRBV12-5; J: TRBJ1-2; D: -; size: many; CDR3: CASGYHTLQGKTYGYTF; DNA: TGTGCTAGTGGTTACCATACTTTGCAGGGAAAGACCTATGGCTACACCTTC
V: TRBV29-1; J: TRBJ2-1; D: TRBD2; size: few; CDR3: CSVEEVASGSDEQFF; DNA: TGCAGCGTTGAAGAAGTGGCCAGCGGGAGCGATGAGCAGTTCTTC
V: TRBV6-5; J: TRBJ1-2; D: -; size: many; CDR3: CASRGTADGYTF; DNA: TGTGCCAGCAGAGGGACCGCTGATGGCTACACCTTC
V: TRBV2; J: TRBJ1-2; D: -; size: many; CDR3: CASNFRGFGYTF; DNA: TGTGCCAGCAATTTCCGGGGGTTCGGCTACACCTTC
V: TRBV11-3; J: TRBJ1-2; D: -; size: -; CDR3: CASSAGPGLGKTYGYTF; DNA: TGTGCCAGCAGCGCGGGACCCGGTCTCGGAAAGACCTATGGCTACACCTTC